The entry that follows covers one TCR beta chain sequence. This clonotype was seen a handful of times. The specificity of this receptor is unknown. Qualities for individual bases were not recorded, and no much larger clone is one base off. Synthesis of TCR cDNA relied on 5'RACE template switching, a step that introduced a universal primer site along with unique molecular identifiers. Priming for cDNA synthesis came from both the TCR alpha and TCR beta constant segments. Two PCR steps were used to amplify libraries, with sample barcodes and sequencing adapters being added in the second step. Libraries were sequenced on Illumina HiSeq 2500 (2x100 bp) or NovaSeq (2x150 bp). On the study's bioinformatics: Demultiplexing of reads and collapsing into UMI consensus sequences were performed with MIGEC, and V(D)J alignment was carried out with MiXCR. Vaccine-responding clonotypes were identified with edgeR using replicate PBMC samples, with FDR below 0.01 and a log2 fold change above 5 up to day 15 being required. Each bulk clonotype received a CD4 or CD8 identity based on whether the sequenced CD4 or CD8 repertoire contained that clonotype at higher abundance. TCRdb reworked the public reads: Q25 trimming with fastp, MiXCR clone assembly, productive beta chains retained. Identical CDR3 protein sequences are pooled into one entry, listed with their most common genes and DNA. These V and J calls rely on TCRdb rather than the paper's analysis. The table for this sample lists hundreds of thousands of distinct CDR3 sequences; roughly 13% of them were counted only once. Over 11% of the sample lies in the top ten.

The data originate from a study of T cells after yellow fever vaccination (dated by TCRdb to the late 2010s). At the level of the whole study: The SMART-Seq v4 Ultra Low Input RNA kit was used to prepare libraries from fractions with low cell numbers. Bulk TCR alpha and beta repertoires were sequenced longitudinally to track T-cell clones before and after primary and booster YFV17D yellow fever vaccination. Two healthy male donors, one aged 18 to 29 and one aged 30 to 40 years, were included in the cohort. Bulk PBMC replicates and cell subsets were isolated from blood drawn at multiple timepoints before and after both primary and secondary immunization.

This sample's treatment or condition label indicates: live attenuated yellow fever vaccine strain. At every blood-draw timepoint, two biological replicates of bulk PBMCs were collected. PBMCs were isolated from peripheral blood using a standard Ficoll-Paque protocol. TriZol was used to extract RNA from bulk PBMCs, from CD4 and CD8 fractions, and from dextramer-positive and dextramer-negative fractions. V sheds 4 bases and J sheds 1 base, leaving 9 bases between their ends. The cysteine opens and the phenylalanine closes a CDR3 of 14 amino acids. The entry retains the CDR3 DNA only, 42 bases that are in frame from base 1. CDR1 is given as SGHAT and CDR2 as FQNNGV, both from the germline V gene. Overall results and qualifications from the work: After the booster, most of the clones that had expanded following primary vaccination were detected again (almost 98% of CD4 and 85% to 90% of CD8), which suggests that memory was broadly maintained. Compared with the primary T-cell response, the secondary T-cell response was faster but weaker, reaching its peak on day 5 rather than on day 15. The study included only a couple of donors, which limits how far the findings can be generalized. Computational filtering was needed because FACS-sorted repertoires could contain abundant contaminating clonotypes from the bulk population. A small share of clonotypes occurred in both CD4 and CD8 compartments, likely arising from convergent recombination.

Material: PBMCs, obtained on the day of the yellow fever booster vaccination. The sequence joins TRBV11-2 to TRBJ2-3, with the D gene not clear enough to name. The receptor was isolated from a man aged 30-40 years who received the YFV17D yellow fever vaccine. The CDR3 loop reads CASSYYSGTDTQYF. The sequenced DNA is TGTGCCAGCAGCTATTATTCCGGCACAGATACGCAGTATTTT.